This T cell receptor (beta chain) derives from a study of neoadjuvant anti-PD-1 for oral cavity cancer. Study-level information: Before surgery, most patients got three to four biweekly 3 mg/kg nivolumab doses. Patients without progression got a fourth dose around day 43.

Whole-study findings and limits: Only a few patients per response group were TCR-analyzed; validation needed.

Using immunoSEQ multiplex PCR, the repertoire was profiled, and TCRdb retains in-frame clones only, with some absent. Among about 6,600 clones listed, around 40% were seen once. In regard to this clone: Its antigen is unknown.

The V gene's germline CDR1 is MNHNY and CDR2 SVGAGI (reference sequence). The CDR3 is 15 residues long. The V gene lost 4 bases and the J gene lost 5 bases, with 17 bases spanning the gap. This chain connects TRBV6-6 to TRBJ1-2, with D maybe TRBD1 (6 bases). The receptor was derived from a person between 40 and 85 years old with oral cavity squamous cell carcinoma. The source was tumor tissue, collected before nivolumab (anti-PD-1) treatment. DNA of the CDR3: TGTGCCAGCAGTTCACGGGACACAGGATCGTATGGCTACACCTTC. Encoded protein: CASSSRDTGSYGYTF.